This T cell receptor beta chain is from a study of blood T cell repertoires in COVID-19. Study as a whole: Sites in the United States, Italy and Spain provided acute and convalescent COVID-19 samples. PBMCs, B-cell-depleted T cells, or T cells provided the cDNA or gDNA that made up the material.

How the authors handled the data: Scientists estimated how many nucleated cells there were by amplifying reference gene primers. Sequencing was performed with immunoSEQ multiplex PCR; in TCRdb, only in-frame clones are kept and a portion is missing. The D gene and trimming were derived from the DNA, and the V and J assignments and clone size from that table. The sample has about 120,000 clones, roughly 77% seen once; the top ten hold roughly 17%. The V gene's germline CDR1 is DFQATT and CDR2 SNEGSKA (reference sequence). V lost 6 bases to trimming and J lost 1 base, with 6 bases between them. The CDR3 contains 11 residues.

Sequenced input: peripheral blood. This TCR was sampled from a man aged 55 to 70 with active or convalescent COVID-19. The V gene is TRBV20-1, the J gene TRBJ1-1; D is ambiguous. The CDR3 bases are TGCAGTGCCTGGAGGAACACTGAAGCTTTCTTT. Translated: CSAWRNTEAFF.